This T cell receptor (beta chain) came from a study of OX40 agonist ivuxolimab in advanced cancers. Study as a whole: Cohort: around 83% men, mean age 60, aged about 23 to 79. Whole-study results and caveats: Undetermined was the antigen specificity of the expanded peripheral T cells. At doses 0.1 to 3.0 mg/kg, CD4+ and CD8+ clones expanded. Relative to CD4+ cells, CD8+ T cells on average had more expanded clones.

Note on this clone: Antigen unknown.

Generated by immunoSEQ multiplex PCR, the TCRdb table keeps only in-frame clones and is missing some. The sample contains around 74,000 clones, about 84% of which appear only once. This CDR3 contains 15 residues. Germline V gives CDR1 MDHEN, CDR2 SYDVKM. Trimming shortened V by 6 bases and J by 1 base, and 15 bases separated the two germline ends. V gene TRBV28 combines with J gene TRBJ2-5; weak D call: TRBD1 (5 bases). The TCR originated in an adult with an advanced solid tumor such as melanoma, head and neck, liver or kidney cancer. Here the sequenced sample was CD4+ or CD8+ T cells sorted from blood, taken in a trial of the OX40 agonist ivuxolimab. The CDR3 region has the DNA TGTGCCAGCAGCCGGGCGACAGCAGCCCAAGAGACCCAGTACTTC. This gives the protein CASSRATAAQETQYF.